A single sample is the source of the 18 T cell receptor beta chains below, sequenced in a study of blood T cell repertoires in COVID-19. Some clones are missing from TCRdb's copy, which holds only in-frame ones; the method was immunoSEQ multiplex PCR. Of about 210,000 clones in the sample, about 87% were seen once. What was sequenced was peripheral blood. These receptor sequences come from a man aged 65-85 years with acute or convalescent COVID-19.

This clone was counted between two and nine times. The DNA of the CDR3 is TGTGCCAGCAGTCGCGGGAGCTCCTACAATGAGCAGTTCTTC. This sequence encodes CASSRGSSYNEQFF. This chain connects TRBV2 to TRBJ2-1, with TRBD2 identical over 7 bases. V trimming: 5 bases; J trimming: 0 bases; junction bases outside the gene matches: 1. The CDR3 runs to 14 residues. Germline CDR1 and CDR2: SNHLY and FYNNEI.

The sample holds one count of this clone. The chain is built from TRBV6-6 and TRBJ2-1; tentative D call: TRBD1 (6 bases). Germline CDR1 is MNHNY and CDR2 is SVGAGI (reference sequence). The V end was cut by 6 bases, the J end by 3 bases, with 18 bases between. The CDR3 loop spans 16 amino acids. CDR3 in DNA: TGTGCCAGCAGGGACCCACAGGGTACGGGCTACAATGAGCAGTTCTTC. Encoded protein: CASRDPQGTGYNEQFF.

The count of this clone is one. The chain recombines TRBV2 with TRBJ1-6; 8 bases align to TRBD1. Germline assignment: CDR1 SNHLY and CDR2 FYNNEI. V shed 2 bases, J shed 6 bases, and the junction held 6 bases outside the gene matches. The CDR3 runs to 16 residues. CDR3 region: CASSEYQGAVNSPLHF. CDR3 DNA sequence: TGTGCCAGCAGTGAATATCAGGGGGCGGTTAATTCACCCCTCCACTTT.

This chain joins TRBV6-1 and TRBJ2-2; possible D gene TRBD2, 6 bases. The germline V gene has CDR1 MNHNS and CDR2 SASEGT. Deletions cut 2 bases from V and 5 bases from J, with 6 bases between. The CDR3 consists of 13 residues. The CDR3 nucleotides read TGTGCCAGCAGTGAACGGGAGACCGGGGAGCTGTTTTTT. Protein: CASSERETGELFF.

The chain has TRBV18 and TRBJ1-1, with a weak D call TRBD1 (6 bases). Germline-derived CDR1 and CDR2 are KGHSH and LQKENI. There are 11 residues in the CDR3. The V end lost 6 bases, the J end lost 7 bases, and 9 bases lay between the germline ends. CDR3 sequence: CASSAQGEAFF. Here the CDR3 DNA reads TGTGCCAGCTCGGCACAGGGTGAAGCTTTCTTT.

CDR3 coding DNA: TGTGCCAGTAGTTCTTACAGGGGGACTCCGGACATTCAGTACTTC. It translates to CASSSYRGTPDIQYF. The chain carries TRBV19 and TRBJ2-4; TRBD1 matches at 8 bases. J gave up 8 bases and V 5 bases, and 11 bases lay outside the gene matches. This CDR3 spans 15 amino acids. CDR1 and CDR2 from the germline V gene are LNHDA and SQIVND (reference sequence).

V is TRBV29-1 and J is TRBJ1-1; TRBD1 matches 7 bases. This CDR3 is 15 amino acids long. With V trimmed by 4 bases and J by 5 bases, 13 bases remained unmatched. The germline V gene encodes CDR1 SQVTM and CDR2 ANQGSEA. In DNA form, the CDR3 reads TGCAGCGTTGCCCTCGGGACAGCCGGAGGAACTGAAGCTTTCTTT. Translating gives CSVALGTAGGTEAFF.

V usage is TRBV7-2 and J usage is TRBJ1-2, with TRBD1 as a possible D gene (6 bases). CDR3 length: 16 amino acids. Germline CDR1 reads SGHTA; CDR2 reads FQGNSA. The germline V and J ends were trimmed by 5 bases and 2 bases, with 18 bases remaining between them. The CDR3 region is CASSLSTGPENYGYTF. DNA of the CDR3: TGTGCCAGCAGCCTCTCCACAGGGCCAGAAAACTATGGCTACACCTTC.

This chain uses TRBV7-2 with TRBJ2-1; no clear D. This CDR3 is 14 amino acids long. V lost 6 bases, J lost 3 bases, and 12 bases lay in between. CDR1 and CDR2 (germline): SGHTA, FQGNSA. CDR3 DNA sequence: TGTGCCAGCAGTCGCGAATCATACTACAATGAGCAGTTCTTC. The encoded protein is CASSRESYYNEQFF.

The rearrangement links TRBV29-1 to TRBJ2-7, with 10 bases lining up with TRBD1. V shed 4 bases and J 6 bases; nucleotides not matched to a gene: 6. Germline values: CDR1 SQVTM, CDR2 ANQGSEA. The CDR3 is 13 residues long. The CDR3 reads CSVADRGRSEQYF. The CDR3 region has the DNA TGCAGCGTTGCGGACAGGGGGAGGTCCGAGCAGTACTTC.

The chain has TRBV6-5 and TRBJ2-1, with D maybe TRBD1 (6 bases). CDR3 length equals 13 residues. Trimming pared 10 bases from V and 2 bases from J, leaving 12 bases between. CDR1 is MNHEY and CDR2 is SVGAGI in the germline V gene. The CDR3 bases are TGTGCCACACGGCGGACAGCCTACAATGAGCAGTTCTTC. The encoded protein is CATRRTAYNEQFF.

The V gene is TRBV25-1, the J gene TRBJ2-7, with 7 positions matching TRBD2. Germline-derived CDR1 and CDR2 are MGHDK and SYGVNS. Trimming cost V 3 bases and J 4 bases; bases outside gene matches: 18. CDR3 length: 18 amino acids. The CDR3: CASSDLGSGSGGSYEQYF. CDR3 sequence (DNA): TGTGCCAGCAGTGACTTAGGGTCAGGTTCAGGCGGGAGTTACGAGCAGTACTTC.

This chain joins TRBV7-2 and TRBJ2-2; the match to TRBD1 covers 7 bases. Germline CDR1 SGHTA, CDR2 FQGNSA. V lost 5 bases, J lost 2 bases, and 5 bases stayed unmatched. The CDR3 sequence is 15 residues long. The CDR3 here is CASSKTGPNTGELFF. For the CDR3, the DNA is TGTGCCAGCAGCAAGACAGGGCCTAACACCGGGGAGCTGTTTTTT.

V gene TRBV9 combines with J gene TRBJ2-7, with 7 bases lining up with TRBD1. Trimming at V came to 0 bases and at J to 0 bases, leaving 3 bases not matched to a gene. The CDR3 extends over 15 amino acids. CDR1 is SGDLS, CDR2 YYNGEE, per germline. The CDR3 region has the DNA TGTGCCAGCAGCGTAGATTGGGACAGCTCCTACGAGCAGTACTTC. As protein: CASSVDWDSSYEQYF.

This rearrangement joins TRBV9 to TRBJ1-1, with 9 bases matching TRBD1. The V and J ends lost 3 bases and 6 bases, in that order; junction bases with no gene match: 9. CDR1 SGDLS and CDR2 YYNGEE come from the germline V gene. CDR3 size: 15 residues. The CDR3 loop reads CASSAHRGLGSEAFF. CDR3 DNA sequence: TGTGCCAGCAGCGCCCACAGGGGGCTCGGTTCTGAAGCTTTCTTT.

This clone was detected only once. The CDR3 loop is CASSVGQGAHNEQFF. CDR3 coding DNA: TGTGCCAGCAGCGTAGGGCAGGGGGCCCACAATGAGCAGTTCTTC. The chain has TRBV9 and TRBJ2-1, with TRBD1 matching 8 bases. This CDR3 is built from 15 residues. The germline V gene encodes CDR1 SGDLS and CDR2 YYNGEE. V trimming: 0 bases; J trimming: 5 bases; junction bases outside the gene matches: 4.

This chain links TRBV19 with TRBJ2-7; perhaps TRBD2 as D (6 bases). Trimming took 7 bases from V and 2 from J, leaving 15 bases between them. The CDR3 runs to 14 residues. From germline, CDR1 is LNHDA and CDR2 SQIVND (reference sequence). CDR3 coding DNA: TGTGCCAGTAAGGAGGGCCTTGCAACCTACGAGCAGTACTTC. It is translated as CASKEGLATYEQYF.

In DNA form, the CDR3 reads TGTGCCAGTAGTCTTCTAGCGGGGCCCCCCACAGATACGCAGTATTTT. It specifies CASSLLAGPPTDTQYF. The V gene is TRBV19, the J gene TRBJ2-3; 9 bases match TRBD2. The ends lost 5 bases at V and 2 bases at J; junction bases unmatched: 8. The germline V gene encodes CDR1 LNHDA and CDR2 SQIVND (reference sequence). The CDR3 totals 16 residues.